The 9 T cell receptor beta chains below were found in one sample sequenced in a study of T and B cells in COVID-19 patients. From blood, about 250-550 ng of genomic DNA served as TRB template. Multiplex PCR with BIOMED2 TRB-A/B primer pools amplified TRB rearrangements. A single record per CDR3 protein comes from TCRdb applying MiXCR to the multiplex PCR reads. Here the sample spans 20,000 to 25,000 distinct CDR3 sequences, approximately 30% being singletons. Sequenced material: blood. All receptors derive from a human donor who had recovered from COVID-19.

The chain joins TRBV5-4 to TRBJ1-6; 7 bases are a match to TRBD1. Losses at the gene ends were 0 bases for V and 8 bases for J; bases not matched to a gene: 2. The V gene's germline CDR1 is SGHNT and CDR2 YYREEE (reference sequence). CDR3 size: 14 residues. CDR3 sequence (DNA): TGTGCCAGCAGCTTGGGGGACAGAGATTCACCCCTCCACTTT. Translating it yields CASSLGDRDSPLHF.

This clonotype was detected ten times or more. V and J are TRBV29-1 and TRBJ1-2, with D maybe TRBD1 (5 bases). The germline V and J ends were trimmed by 7 bases and 0 bases, with 12 bases remaining between them. This CDR3 is 13 amino acids long. Germline CDR1 and CDR2: SQVTM and ANQGSEA. The CDR3 region has the DNA TGCAGCGGGGGCGAGACACCTAACTATGGCTACACCTTC. Protein sequence: CSGGETPNYGYTF.

At least ten counts were recorded for this clonotype. The rearrangement joins TRBV12-3 or TRBV12-4 to TRBJ2-5; 7 positions agree with TRBD2. This CDR3 has 14 residues. V dropped 6 bases and J dropped 2; count of bases not matched to a gene: 6. The CDR3 spells CASSSTGGQETQYF. As DNA, the CDR3 is TGTGCCAGCAGCTCCACGGGGGGACAAGAGACCCAGTACTTC.

A few counts support this clonotype. The chain combines TRBV27 with TRBJ1-1; D is ambiguous. Trimming took off 7 bases at V and 1 base at J, with 13 bases between the two ends. The germline V gene encodes CDR1 MNHEY and CDR2 SMNVEV (reference sequence). The CDR3 spans 14 residues. The CDR3 loop is CASKERDRNTEAFF. The CDR3 DNA is TGTGCCAGCAAGGAACGTGATCGGAACACTGAAGCTTTCTTT.

This clonotype appeared many times. The chain is built from TRBV11-1 and TRBJ1-2; 7 nucleotides match TRBD1. CDR1 is SGHAT, CDR2 FQDESV, per germline (reference sequence). Losses at the gene ends were 5 bases for V and 0 bases for J; bases not matched to a gene: 6. There are 15 residues in the CDR3. CDR3 region: CASSQTGTSNYGYTF. CDR3 coding DNA: TGTGCCAGCAGCCAGACAGGGACTTCTAACTATGGCTACACCTTC.

The chain links TRBV27 to TRBJ1-5; tentatively, D is TRBD1 (6 bases). Trimming stripped 2 bases from V and 4 bases from J, with 9 bases between. Looked up from germline, CDR1 is MNHEY and CDR2 is SMNVEV (reference sequence). The CDR3 runs to 14 residues. The CDR3 bases are TGTGCCAGCAGTTTACAGGGGCGGAATCAGCCCCAGCATTTT. As protein: CASSLQGRNQPQHF.

As for this clonotype: This could be a read error, since a much larger clone is one nucleotide away. V gene TRBV19 combines with J gene TRBJ1-5; D is undetermined. Trimming shortened V by 0 bases and J by 6 bases, and 3 bases separated the two germline ends. Germline loops: CDR1 LNHDA, CDR2 SQIVND (reference sequence). The CDR3 consists of 12 residues. This CDR3 reads CASSIEVQPQHF. The DNA for the CDR3 is TGTGCCAGTAGTATAGAGGTTCAGCCCCAGCATTTT.

This clonotype came up many times. The rearrangement uses TRBV27 and TRBJ2-7; D unclear. This CDR3 spans 16 amino acids. Germline loops: CDR1 MNHEY, CDR2 SMNVEV (reference sequence). With 6 bases removed from V and 2 bases from J, the gap between germline ends came to 20 bases. Written as DNA, the CDR3 is TGTGCCAGCAGGCCCGACTCGTCGAGGATGCCCTACGAGCAGTACTTC. Protein product: CASRPDSSRMPYEQYF.

J is TRBJ1-1 and V is TRBV30, with 7 bases that match TRBD1. V lost 4 bases and J lost 3; bases outside the gene matches: 8. In germline, CDR1 is GTSNPN, CDR2 SVGIG (reference sequence). This CDR3 spans 14 amino acids. CDR3 sequence reads: CAWITGVWDTEAFF. In DNA form, the CDR3 reads TGTGCCTGGATTACAGGGGTTTGGGACACTGAAGCTTTCTTT.